This T cell receptor (beta chain) was obtained from a study of CD8 T cells in Susac syndrome. Findings of the study overall: The authors found no clonal expansion in Susac syndrome CD4+ T cell repertoires.

Note on this clonotype: Its matching antigen is unknown.

Trimming shortened V by 6 bases and J by 5 bases, and 17 bases separated the two germline ends. This CDR3 is 14 amino acids long. CDR1 is MNHEY, CDR2 SMNVEV, per germline (reference sequence). Random hexamers were used to reverse transcribe about 0.5 to 1 ug of RNA. The authors amplified TCR beta CDR3 across 54 Vbeta and 13 Jbeta using immunoSEQ multiplex PCR. TCRdb passed the immunoSEQ multiplex PCR reads through MiXCR, listing each CDR3 protein once. The sample includes roughly 160,000 distinct CDR3 sequences, 90% to 96% seen only once; the top ten take about 0.13%. The sequenced sample was CD4+ T cells from PBMCs. The chain recombines TRBV27 with TRBJ2-7; perhaps TRBD2 as D (6 bases). The receptor was isolated from a human donor with Susac syndrome. DNA for the CDR3: TGTGCCAGCAGCTGGGCGGGGACGGAGCACGAGCAGTACTTC. Its translation is CASSWAGTEHEQYF.